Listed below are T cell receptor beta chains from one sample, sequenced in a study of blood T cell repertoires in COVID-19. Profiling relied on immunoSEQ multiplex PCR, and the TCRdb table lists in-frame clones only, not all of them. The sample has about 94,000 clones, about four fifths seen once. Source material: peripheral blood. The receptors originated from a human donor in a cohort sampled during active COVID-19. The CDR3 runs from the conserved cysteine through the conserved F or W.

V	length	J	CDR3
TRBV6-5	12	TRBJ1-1	CASSPPETEAFF
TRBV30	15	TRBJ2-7	CAWSEARENRYEQYF
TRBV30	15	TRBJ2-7	CAWSRLGLAGSEQYF
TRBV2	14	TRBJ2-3	CASGREGLLDTQYF
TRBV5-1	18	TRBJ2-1	CASSLVLAATSSYNEQFF
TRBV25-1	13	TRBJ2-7	CASSEKRFYEQYF
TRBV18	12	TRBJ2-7	CASSPQGHEQYF
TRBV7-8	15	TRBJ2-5	CASSLGRAAQETQYF
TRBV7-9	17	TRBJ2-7	CASSLILGRGRGSEQYF
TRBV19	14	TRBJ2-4	CASSIPGFKNIQYF
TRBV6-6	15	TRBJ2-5	CASRGDSTGQETQYF
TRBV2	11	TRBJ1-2	CASSDSNGYTF
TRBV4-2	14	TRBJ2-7	CASAREALSYEQYF
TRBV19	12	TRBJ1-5	CASSIEGGPQHF
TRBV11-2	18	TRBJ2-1	CASSLVGGLAGGPNEQFF
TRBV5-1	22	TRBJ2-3	CASGPGRRNIAGGPASTDTQYF
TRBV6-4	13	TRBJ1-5	CARSGQGNQPQHF
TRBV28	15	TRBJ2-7	CASTLGGTGGYEQYF
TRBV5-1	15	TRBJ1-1	CASSLAGGANTEAFF
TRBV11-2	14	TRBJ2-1	CASINGGGRYEQFF
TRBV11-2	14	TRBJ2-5	CASSLDGGRETQYF
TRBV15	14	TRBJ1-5	CATSIAGPEQPQHF
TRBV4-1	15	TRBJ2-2	CASSGTEGVAGELFF
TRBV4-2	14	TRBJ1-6	CASSRQGENSPLHF
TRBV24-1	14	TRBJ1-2	CATSDLRGGDGYTF
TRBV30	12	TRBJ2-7	CAWSVGPGEQYF
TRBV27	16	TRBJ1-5	CASSFTGTGGNQPQHF
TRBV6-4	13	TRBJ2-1	CASSGQGRGEQFF
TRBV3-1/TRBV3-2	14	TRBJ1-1	CASSARGTNTEAFF
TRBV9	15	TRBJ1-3	CASSVGVSSGNTIYF
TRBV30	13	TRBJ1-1	CAWSKGVSTEAFF
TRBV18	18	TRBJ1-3	CASSPDRGNVGAGNTIYF
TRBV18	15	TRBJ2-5	CASSQPGQRKETQYF
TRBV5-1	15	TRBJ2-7	CASTRQGDRVYEQYF
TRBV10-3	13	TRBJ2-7	CAISEGVPYEQYF
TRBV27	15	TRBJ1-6	CASSLSPQGNSPLHF
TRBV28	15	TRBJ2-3	CASSSAGGSTDTQYF
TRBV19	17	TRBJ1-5	CASINHRGGPSNQPQHF
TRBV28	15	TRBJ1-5	CASSLSGYSNQPQHF
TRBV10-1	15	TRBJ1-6	CASSDPRSPPSPLHF
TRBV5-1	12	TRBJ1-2	CASSGDSGGYTF
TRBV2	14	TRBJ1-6	CASSTGQGASPLHF
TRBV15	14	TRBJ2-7	CATSTEGQRYEQYF
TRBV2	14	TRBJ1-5	CASSQTGVGQPQHF
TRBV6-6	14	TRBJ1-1	CASSYGQGSTEAFF
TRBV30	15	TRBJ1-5	CAWSVGGAGKQPQHF
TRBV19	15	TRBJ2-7	CASSTTGTGGYEQYF
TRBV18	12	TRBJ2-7	CASSPRQDEQYF